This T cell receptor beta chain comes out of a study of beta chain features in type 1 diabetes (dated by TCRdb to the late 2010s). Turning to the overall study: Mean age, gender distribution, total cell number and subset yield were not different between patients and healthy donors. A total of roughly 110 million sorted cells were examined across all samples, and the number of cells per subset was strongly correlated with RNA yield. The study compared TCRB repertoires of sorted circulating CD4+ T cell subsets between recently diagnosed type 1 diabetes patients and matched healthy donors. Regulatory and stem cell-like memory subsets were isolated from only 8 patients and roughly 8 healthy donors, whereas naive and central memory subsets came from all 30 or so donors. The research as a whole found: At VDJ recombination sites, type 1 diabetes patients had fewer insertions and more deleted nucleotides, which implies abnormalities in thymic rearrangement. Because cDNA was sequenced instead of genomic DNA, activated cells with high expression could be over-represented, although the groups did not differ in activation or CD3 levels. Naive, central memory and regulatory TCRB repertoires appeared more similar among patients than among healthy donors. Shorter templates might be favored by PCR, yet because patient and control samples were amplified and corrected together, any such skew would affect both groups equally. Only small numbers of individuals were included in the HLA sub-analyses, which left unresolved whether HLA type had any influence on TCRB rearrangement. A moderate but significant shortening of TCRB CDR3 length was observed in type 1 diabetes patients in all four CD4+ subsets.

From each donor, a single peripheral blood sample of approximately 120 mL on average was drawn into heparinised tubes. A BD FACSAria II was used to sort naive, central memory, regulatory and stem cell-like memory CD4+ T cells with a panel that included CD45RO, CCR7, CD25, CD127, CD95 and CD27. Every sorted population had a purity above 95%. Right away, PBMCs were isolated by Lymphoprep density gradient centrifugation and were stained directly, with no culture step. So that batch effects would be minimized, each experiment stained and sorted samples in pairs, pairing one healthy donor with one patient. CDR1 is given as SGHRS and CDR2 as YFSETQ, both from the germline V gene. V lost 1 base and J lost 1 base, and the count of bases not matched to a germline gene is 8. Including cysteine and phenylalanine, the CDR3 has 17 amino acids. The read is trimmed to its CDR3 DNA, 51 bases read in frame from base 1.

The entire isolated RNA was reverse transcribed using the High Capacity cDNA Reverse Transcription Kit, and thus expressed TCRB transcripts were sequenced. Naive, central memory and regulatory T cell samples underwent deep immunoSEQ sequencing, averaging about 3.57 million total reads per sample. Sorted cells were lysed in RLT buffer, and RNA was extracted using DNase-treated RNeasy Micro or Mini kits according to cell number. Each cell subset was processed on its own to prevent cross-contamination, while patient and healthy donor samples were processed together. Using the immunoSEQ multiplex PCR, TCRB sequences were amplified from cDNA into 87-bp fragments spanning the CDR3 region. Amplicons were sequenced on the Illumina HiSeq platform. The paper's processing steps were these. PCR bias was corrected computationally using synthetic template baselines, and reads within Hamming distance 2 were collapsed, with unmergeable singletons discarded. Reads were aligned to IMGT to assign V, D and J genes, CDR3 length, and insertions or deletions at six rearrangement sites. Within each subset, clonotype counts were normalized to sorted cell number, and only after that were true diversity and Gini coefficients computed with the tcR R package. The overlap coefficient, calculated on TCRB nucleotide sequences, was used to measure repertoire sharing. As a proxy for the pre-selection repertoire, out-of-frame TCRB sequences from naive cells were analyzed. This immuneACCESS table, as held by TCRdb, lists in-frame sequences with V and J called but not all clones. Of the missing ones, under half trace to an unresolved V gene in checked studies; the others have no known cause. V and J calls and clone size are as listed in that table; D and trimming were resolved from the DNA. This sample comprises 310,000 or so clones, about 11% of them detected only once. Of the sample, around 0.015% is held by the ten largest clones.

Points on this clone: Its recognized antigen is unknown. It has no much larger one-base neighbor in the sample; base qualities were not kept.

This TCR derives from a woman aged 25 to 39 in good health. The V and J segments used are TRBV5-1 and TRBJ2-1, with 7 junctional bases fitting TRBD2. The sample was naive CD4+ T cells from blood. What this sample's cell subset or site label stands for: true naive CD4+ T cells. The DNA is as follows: TGCGCCAGCAGCTTGTCATTGGCTAGCGGATCCTACAATGAGCAGTTCTTC. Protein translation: CASSLSLASGSYNEQFF.